One and the same sample provided the 28 T cell receptor beta chains below, sequenced in a study of glioma-infiltrating T cells. TCR alpha and beta CDR3 regions were amplified from RNA using iRepertoire nested multiplex PCR. MiXCR, run by TCRdb on the multiplex PCR reads, gives a single entry per CDR3 protein. The sample holds 300,000 to 400,000 distinct CDR3 sequences, less than 50% seen once. The sample consisted of glioma tissue, nonneoplastic brain tissue, or PBMCs (not recorded which). The receptors here all came from a human donor with low-grade glioma or glioblastoma, undergoing nonglioma brain surgery, or in good health (not recorded which).

The count of this clonotype is one. This clone may be a read error of a much larger clone one base away. This sequence joins TRBV20-1 and TRBJ2-7; 9 nucleotides match TRBD1. Unmatched junction bases numbered 4, after V lost 1 base and J lost 3 bases. CDR3 length equals 14 residues. CDR1 and CDR2 from the germline V gene are DFQATT and SNEGSKA (reference sequence). The CDR3 region is CSARAWDRVYEQYF. The CDR3, as DNA: TGCAGTGCTAGAGCTTGGGACAGGGTCTACGAGCAGTACTTC.

The gene calls are TRBV27 and TRBJ1-2, with 8 bases identical to TRBD1. Trimming at V came to 5 bases and at J to 9 bases, leaving 14 bases not matched to a gene. Germline CDR1 is MNHEY and CDR2 is SMNVEV (reference sequence). The CDR3 contains 15 residues. The CDR3 here is CASSMAPGGVNSYTF. Written as DNA, the CDR3 is TGTGCCAGCAGTATGGCACCAGGGGGCGTTAATAGCTACACCTTC.

As to this clonotype: A much larger clone is a single base away; this may be a read error. This chain joins TRBV28 and TRBJ2-1; 9 bases agree with TRBD2. The germline CDR1 and CDR2 sequences are MDHEN and SYDVKM. This CDR3 spans 15 amino acids. V was clipped by 2 bases and J by 10 bases; unmatched bases: 9. Written as DNA, the CDR3 is TGTGCCAGCAGTTTAGGGCGGGAGGGGACGTACGAGCAGTTCTTC. This codes for CASSLGREGTYEQFF.

This clonotype was seen only a few times. The chain carries TRBV28 and TRBJ2-7; 10 nucleotides line up with TRBD2. The germline V gene has CDR1 MDHEN and CDR2 SYDVKM. The CDR3 length is 15 residues. J was trimmed by 1 base and V by 4 bases; bases with no gene match: 4. The CDR3 reads CASSSGTSESYEQYF. CDR3 in DNA: TGTGCCAGCAGTTCCGGGACTAGCGAGTCCTACGAGCAGTACTTC. Looking up the rest from reference TRBV28 and TRBJ2-7 gives the full variable domain: DVKVTQSSRYLVKRTGEKVFLECVQDMDHENMFWYRQDPGLGLRLIYFSYDVKMKEKGDIPEGYSVSREKKERFSLILESASTNQTSMYLCASSSGTSESYEQYFGPGTRLTVT.

As concerns this clonotype: This clone may be a read error of a much larger clone one base away. The chain uses TRBV7-9 and TRBJ2-3; 9 bases align to TRBD1. This CDR3 has 16 amino acids. Trimming cost V 6 bases and J 2 bases; bases outside gene matches: 9. The germline V gene encodes CDR1 SEHNR and CDR2 FQNEAQ (reference sequence). For the CDR3, the DNA is TGTGCCAGCAGGTTAACCACAGGGGGCTTCACAGATACGCAGTATTTT. This codes for CASRLTTGGFTDTQYF. Full variable domain (outside the CDR3, taken from reference TRBV7-9 and TRBJ2-3): DTGVSQNPRHKITKRGQNVTFRCDPISEHNRLYWYRQTLGQGPEFLTYFQNEAQLEKSRLLSDRFSAERPKGSFSTLEIQRTEQGDSAMYLCASRLTTGGFTDTQYFGPGTRLTVL.

The chain employs TRBV11-1 and TRBJ2-7, with TRBD1 as a possible D gene (6 bases). The CDR3 has 14 amino acids. The V end lost 5 bases, the J end lost 4 bases, and 15 bases lay between the germline ends. The germline gives CDR1 SGHAT, CDR2 FQDESV (reference sequence). The CDR3 DNA reads as TGTGCCAGCAGCCCAAGGGACATACTATACGAGCAGTACTTC. Residues: CASSPRDILYEQYF.

This clonotype was seen only a few times. V usage is TRBV28 and J usage is TRBJ1-3; D is unclear. Germline assignment: CDR1 MDHEN and CDR2 SYDVKM. The V gene lost 9 bases and the J gene lost 0 bases, with 12 bases spanning the gap. The CDR3 sequence is 14 residues long. The DNA for the CDR3 is TGTGCCAGTCTATCTGCGGCCTCTGGAAACACCATATATTTT. It codes for CASLSAASGNTIYF. The whole variable domain, remainder taken from reference TRBV28 and TRBJ1-3, is DVKVTQSSRYLVKRTGEKVFLECVQDMDHENMFWYRQDPGLGLRLIYFSYDVKMKEKGDIPEGYSVSREKKERFSLILESASTNQTSMYLCASLSAASGNTIYFGEGSWLTVV.

The table lists this clonotype with a few counts. V usage is TRBV7-9 and J usage is TRBJ2-5, with D perhaps TRBD2 (6 bases). Trimming took off 1 base at V and 5 bases at J, with 11 bases between the two ends. The CDR3 runs 14 residues. CDR1 and CDR2 (germline): SEHNR, FQNEAQ (reference sequence). CDR3 in amino acids: CASSLVLASETQYF. The CDR3 nucleotides read TGTGCCAGCAGCTTAGTACTAGCTAGCGAGACCCAGTACTTC. Variable domain in full (rest from reference TRBV7-9 and TRBJ2-5): DTGVSQNPRHKITKRGQNVTFRCDPISEHNRLYWYRQTLGQGPEFLTYFQNEAQLEKSRLLSDRFSAERPKGSFSTLEIQRTEQGDSAMYLCASSLVLASETQYFGPGTRLLVL.

To note about this clonotype: The junction differs from germline at one of its ends, possibly a read error. This chain links TRBV28 with TRBJ2-7; tentatively, D is TRBD1 (5 bases). The CDR3 sequence is 16 residues long. Germline CDR1 and CDR2: MDHEN and SYDVKM. CDR3: CASGFHYSRQNYEQYF. The CDR3 DNA follows: TGTGCCAGCGGTTTTCACTACTCCCGACAGAACTACGAGCAGTACTTC.

V is TRBV7-9 and J is TRBJ2-7; 12 bases are a match to TRBD2. Trimming at V came to 6 bases and at J to 5 bases, leaving 5 bases not matched to a gene. Germline V lookup: CDR1 SEHNR, CDR2 FQNEAQ (reference sequence). CDR3 size: 14 residues. The CDR3 nucleotides read TGTGCCAGCAGTTTAACTAGCGGGAGGAACGAGCAGTACTTC. Protein: CASSLTSGRNEQYF.

Turning to this clonotype: A much bigger clone sits one base away, suggesting this may be a read error. The chain employs TRBV2 and TRBJ1-2; D is unresolved. Germline CDR1 SNHLY, CDR2 FYNNEI. V was trimmed by 4 bases and J by 9 bases, leaving 15 bases between them. This CDR3 contains 13 residues. CDR3 amino acids: CASSGRDLQCYTF. As DNA, the CDR3 is TGTGCCAGCAGTGGGAGGGATCTTCAATGCTACACCTTC.

This chain links TRBV12-3 or TRBV12-4 with TRBJ1-1; 9 bases align to TRBD1. The CDR3 is 14 amino acids. V was pared by 5 bases and J by 8 bases, with 9 bases of the junction left unmatched. Here the CDR3 DNA reads TGTGCCAGCAGTGACCTCAACAGGGGGCGGGAAGCTTTCTTT. Its protein is CASSDLNRGREAFF.

The chain combines TRBV6-2 or TRBV6-3 with TRBJ2-1; 8 positions agree with TRBD2. Germline CDR1 MNHEY, CDR2 SVGEGT. The J segment lost 2 bases and the V segment lost 5 bases, leaving 2 bases of the junction unmatched. The CDR3 totals 14 residues. CDR3 residues: CASSGGLAYNEQFF. The CDR3 DNA sequence: TGTGCCAGCAGTGGGGGACTAGCCTACAATGAGCAGTTCTTC.

With regard to this clonotype: Being one base from a much bigger clone, this may be a read error. V and J are TRBV6-2 or TRBV6-3 and TRBJ1-2; a weak D match, TRBD1 (5 bases). This CDR3 is 13 amino acids long. Germline loops: CDR1 MNHEY, CDR2 SVGEGT. The CDR3 spells CASSYQQEDGYIF. The CDR3 region has the DNA TGTGCCAGCAGTTACCAACAGGAAGATGGCTACATCTTC.

The V and J genes are TRBV28 and TRBJ1-5; TRBD1 agrees at 9 bases. V was clipped by 7 bases and J by 4 bases; unmatched bases: 8. The CDR3 consists of 15 residues. Germline CDR1 and CDR2: MDHEN and SYDVKM. This CDR3 is CASITGGFGNQPQHF. CDR3 DNA: TGTGCCAGCATAACAGGGGGCTTTGGTAATCAGCCCCAGCATTTT.

The chain carries TRBV2 and TRBJ2-5, with TRBD1 matching 7 bases. Unmatched junction bases numbered 15, after V lost 6 bases and J lost 5 bases. The CDR3 is 16 residues long. The germline V gene has CDR1 SNHLY and CDR2 FYNNEI. CDR3 protein: CASSFNPDRFGETQYF. CDR3 in DNA: TGTGCCAGCAGCTTCAACCCGGACAGGTTCGGGGAGACCCAGTACTTC.

On this clonotype itself: A single base separates this from a much larger clone, so it may be a read error. The chain couples TRBV27 to TRBJ2-2, with D hard to call. The V and J ends lost 5 bases and 0 bases respectively, with 13 bases between them. This CDR3 spans 16 amino acids. Germline CDR1 is MNHEY and CDR2 is SMNVEV (reference sequence). Written as DNA, the CDR3 is TGTGCCAGCAGTCCTATCATATACGCGAACACCGGGGAGCTGTTTTTT. Protein: CASSPIIYANTGELFF.

Concerning this clonotype: At one end, the junction sequence differs from germline, possibly due to a read error. This sequence joins TRBV20-1 and TRBJ2-2, with 7 positions matching TRBD1. The CDR3 has 17 amino acids. Germline assignment: CDR1 DFQATT and CDR2 SNEGSKA (reference sequence). CDR3 region: CSARDRLNPGDTGELFF. The CDR3, as DNA: TGCAGTGCTCGGGACAGATTGAACCCAGGGGACACCGGAGAGCTGTTTTTT.

This clonotype was counted at least ten times. The gene calls are TRBV27 and TRBJ2-3; no reliable D call. Between the trimmed V and J ends, which lost 5 bases and 4 bases, there was a span of 19 bases. Germline V gene lookup returns CDR1 MNHEY and CDR2 SMNVEV (reference sequence). The CDR3 has 16 residues. The CDR3 region is CASSARLFQGPDTQYF. The CDR3 DNA reads as TGTGCCAGCAGTGCACGGCTATTCCAAGGCCCAGATACGCAGTATTTT.

The chain has TRBV4-3 and TRBJ1-1; D gene ambiguous. The CDR3 has 13 residues. Germline V gene lookup returns CDR1 LGHNA and CDR2 YSLEER. Trimming took off 0 bases at V and 7 bases at J, with 9 bases between the two ends. As DNA, the CDR3 is TGCGCCAGCAGCCAAGATAGGTTTCTTGAAGCTTTCTTT. The encoded protein is CASSQDRFLEAFF.

This clonotype was recorded a few times. Its ends do not fully match the called genes, so a read error is possible. V and J are TRBV4-3 and TRBJ2-6; 10 nucleotides align to TRBD2. CDR3 length equals 19 residues. Germline V gives CDR1 LGHNA, CDR2 YSLEER. CDR3 sequence: CASSEEVPSGSPGANVLTF. The CDR3 DNA follows: TGCGCCAGCAGCGAAGAGGTACCTAGCGGGAGTCCTGGGGCCAACGTCCTGACTTTC.

This clonotype has more than one count but fewer than ten. J is TRBJ2-5 and V is TRBV7-2, with D maybe TRBD1 (6 bases). Germline V gives CDR1 SGHTA, CDR2 FQGNSA. With 3 bases removed from V and 1 base from J, the gap between germline ends came to 9 bases. The CDR3 totals 14 residues. CDR3 loop: CASSFQGGQETQYF. CDR3 DNA sequence: TGTGCCAGCAGCTTCCAAGGGGGCCAAGAGACCCAGTACTTC.

This clonotype was counted between two and nine times. The rearrangement joins TRBV4-3 to TRBJ2-1, with 8 positions matching TRBD2. Germline CDR1 reads LGHNA; CDR2 reads YSLEER. The CDR3 is 13 residues long. With 4 bases clipped from V and 9 bases from J, the junction kept 5 bases outside the gene matches. Here the CDR3 reads CASSLDSGTEQFF. The CDR3 DNA reads as TGCGCCAGCAGCCTCGATAGCGGGACTGAGCAGTTCTTC.

A remark on this clonotype: Germline is not matched at one junction end, which may reflect a read error. CDR3: CASSLDGIDTGAFF. CDR3 bases: TGTGCCAGCAGTCTTGATGGCATAGACACTGGAGCTTTCTTT. V gene TRBV6-5 combines with J gene TRBJ1-1; D is ambiguous. The germline gives CDR1 MNHEY, CDR2 SVGAGI. The CDR3 has 14 residues.

The chain joins TRBV7-2 to TRBJ2-6; 12 positions match TRBD1. The germline CDR1 and CDR2 sequences are SGHTA and FQGNSA. J was trimmed by 4 bases and V by 3 bases; bases with no gene match: 4. The CDR3 extends over 17 amino acids. The CDR3 reads CASSLGQGARGANVLTF. CDR3 bases: TGTGCCAGCAGCTTGGGACAGGGGGCGAGAGGGGCCAACGTCCTGACTTTC.

Ten or more counts support this clonotype. V usage is TRBV6-1 and J usage is TRBJ1-1, with D possibly being TRBD1 (6 bases). CDR3 length equals 14 residues. The germline V gene has CDR1 MNHNS and CDR2 SASEGT. The V gene lost 1 base and the J gene lost 3 bases, with 9 bases spanning the gap. The CDR3 sequence is CASSEGRQDTEAFF. The DNA for the CDR3 is TGTGCCAGCAGTGAAGGGAGACAGGACACTGAAGCTTTCTTT.

There are a few counts of this clonotype. This rearrangement joins TRBV4-1 to TRBJ2-1; 7 nucleotides match TRBD1. The germline V gene has CDR1 MGHRA and CDR2 YSYEKL. J was trimmed by 6 bases and V by 4 bases; bases with no gene match: 9. The CDR3 sequence is 15 residues long. The CDR3 sequence is CASSPTGYLSNEQFF. The CDR3 DNA is TGCGCCAGCAGCCCGACAGGGTATTTATCCAATGAGCAGTTCTTC.

Ten or more counts support this clonotype. The genes are TRBV6-2 or TRBV6-3 and TRBJ2-2; TRBD1 matches at 12 bases. J gave up 5 bases and V 10 bases, and 5 bases lay outside the gene matches. CDR1 and CDR2 from the germline V gene are MNHEY and SVGEGT. The CDR3 sequence is 14 residues long. CDR3 DNA sequence: TGTGCCACCCGGGACAGGGGGCGGACCGGGGAGCTGTTTTTT. Translating it yields CATRDRGRTGELFF.